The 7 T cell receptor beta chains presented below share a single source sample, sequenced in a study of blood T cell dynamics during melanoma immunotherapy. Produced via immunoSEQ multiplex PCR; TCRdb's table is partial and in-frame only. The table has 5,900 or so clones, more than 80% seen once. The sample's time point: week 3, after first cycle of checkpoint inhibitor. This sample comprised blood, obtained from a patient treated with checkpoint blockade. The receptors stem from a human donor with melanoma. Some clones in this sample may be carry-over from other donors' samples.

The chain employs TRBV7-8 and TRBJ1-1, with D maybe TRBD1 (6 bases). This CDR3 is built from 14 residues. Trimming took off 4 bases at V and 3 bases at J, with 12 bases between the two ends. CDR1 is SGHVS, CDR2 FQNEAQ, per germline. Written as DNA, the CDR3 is TGTGCCAGCAGCTCTAGAGGACAGCACACTGAAGCTTTCTTT. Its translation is CASSSRGQHTEAFF.

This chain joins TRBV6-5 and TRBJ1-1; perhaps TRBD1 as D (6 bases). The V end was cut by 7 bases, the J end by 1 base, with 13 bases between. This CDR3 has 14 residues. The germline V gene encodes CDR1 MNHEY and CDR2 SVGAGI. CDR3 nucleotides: TGTGCCAGCATCCCACAGGGCGGGAACACTGAAGCTTTCTTT. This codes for CASIPQGGNTEAFF.

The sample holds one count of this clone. CDR3 nucleotide sequence: TGTGCCATCGGGGCGGGGGGACCCACGCGGCAGTACTTC. Amino acids: CAIGAGGPTRQYF. The rearrangement links TRBV2 to TRBJ2-7; 8 nucleotides align to TRBD2. The trim removed 10 bases at V and 9 bases at J, leaving 14 bases unmatched. The CDR3 sequence is 13 residues long. Germline assignment: CDR1 SNHLY and CDR2 FYNNEI.

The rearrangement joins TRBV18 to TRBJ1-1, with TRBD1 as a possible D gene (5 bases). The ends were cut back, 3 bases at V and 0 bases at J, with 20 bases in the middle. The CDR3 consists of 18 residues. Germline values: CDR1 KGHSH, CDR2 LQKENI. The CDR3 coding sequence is TGTGCCAGCTCACCCGAAGGAGCAGGGTTTTTGGTGAACACTGAAGCTTTCTTT. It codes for CASSPEGAGFLVNTEAFF.

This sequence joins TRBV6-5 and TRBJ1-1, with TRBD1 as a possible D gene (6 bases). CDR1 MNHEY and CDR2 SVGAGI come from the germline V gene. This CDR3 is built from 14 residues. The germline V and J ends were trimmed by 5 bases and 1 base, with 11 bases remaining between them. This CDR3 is CASSRGTKNTEAFF. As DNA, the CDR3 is TGTGCCAGCAGTCGAGGGACAAAGAACACTGAAGCTTTCTTT.

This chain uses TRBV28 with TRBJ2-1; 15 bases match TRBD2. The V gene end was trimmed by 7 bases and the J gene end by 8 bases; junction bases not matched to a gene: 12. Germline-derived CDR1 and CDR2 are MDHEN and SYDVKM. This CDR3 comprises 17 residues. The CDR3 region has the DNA TGTGCCAGCACCACGGGACTAGCGGGAGGAAGTGGCGATGAGCAGTTCTTC. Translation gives CASTTGLAGGSGDEQFF.

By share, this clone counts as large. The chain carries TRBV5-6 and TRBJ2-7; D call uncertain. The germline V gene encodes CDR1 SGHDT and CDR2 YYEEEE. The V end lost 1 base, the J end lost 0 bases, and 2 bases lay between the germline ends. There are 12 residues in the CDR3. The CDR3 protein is CASSLSSYEQYF. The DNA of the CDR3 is TGTGCCAGCAGCTTGAGCTCCTACGAGCAGTACTTC.